This T cell receptor (beta chain) came from a study of OX40 agonist ivuxolimab in advanced cancers. Study overall: Cancers in dose escalation were hepatocellular, melanoma, renal cell and head and neck.

The repertoire was sequenced with immunoSEQ multiplex PCR; TCRdb's copy has only in-frame clones and lacks some. The table has approximately 94,000 clones, under 95% seen once. No patient had autoimmune disease or received systemic immunosuppression. V lost 3 bases, J lost 7 bases, and 7 bases stayed unmatched. CDR1 is LGHNA, CDR2 YNFKEQ, per germline. This CDR3 is 17 amino acids long. Sequenced here: CD4+ or CD8+ T cells sorted from blood, sampled in a trial of the OX40 agonist ivuxolimab. The V and J genes are TRBV4-2 and TRBJ2-1, with 15 bases lining up with TRBD2. This clonotype originated in an adult with an advanced solid tumor such as melanoma, head and neck, liver or kidney cancer. CDR3 DNA: TGTGCCAGCAGCCAGGTTGGACTAGCGGGAGGGCCTAATGAGCAGTTCTTC. This encodes CASSQVGLAGGPNEQFF.